This T cell receptor (beta chain) was found in a study of cytomegalovirus exposure and HLA in healthy donors. The study drew the donors from its approximately 120-subject validation cohort, separate from the roughly 670-subject first cohort. V was cut by 6 bases and J by 1 base, with 2 bases left in between. Germline V gives CDR1 ENHRY, CDR2 SYGVKD. This CDR3 is 11 amino acids long. TCRdb's table, derived via immunoSEQ multiplex PCR, lists solely in-frame clones and lacks some. The table lists 200,000 to 250,000 clones, approximately 80% of them singletons. Points on this clone: Distinct nucleotide sequences in the sample also encode this CDR3.

This TCR derives from a woman in her 30s in good health and CMV-seropositive. This sequence joins TRBV10-3 and TRBJ2-3; D remains ambiguous. Sequenced input: PBMCs. The CDR3 DNA is TGTGCCATCAGCGGCACAGATACGCAGTATTTT. Its protein is CAISGTDTQYF.